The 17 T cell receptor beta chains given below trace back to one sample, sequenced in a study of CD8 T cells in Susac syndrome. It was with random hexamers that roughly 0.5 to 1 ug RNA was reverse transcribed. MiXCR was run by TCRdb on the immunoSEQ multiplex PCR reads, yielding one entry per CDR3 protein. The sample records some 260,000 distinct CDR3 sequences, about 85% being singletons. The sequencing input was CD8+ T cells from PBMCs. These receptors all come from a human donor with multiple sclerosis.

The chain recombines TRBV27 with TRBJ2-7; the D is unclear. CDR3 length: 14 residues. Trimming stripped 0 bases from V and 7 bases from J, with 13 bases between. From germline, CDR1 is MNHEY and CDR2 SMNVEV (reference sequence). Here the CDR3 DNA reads TGTGCCAGCAGTTTATCCTACCCATCCGGTGAGCAGTACTTC. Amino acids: CASSLSYPSGEQYF.

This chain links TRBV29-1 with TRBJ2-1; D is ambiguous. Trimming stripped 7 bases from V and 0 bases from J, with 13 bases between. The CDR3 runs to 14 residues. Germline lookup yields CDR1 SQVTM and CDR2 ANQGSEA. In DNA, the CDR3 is TGCAGCGCCCTTGCAGGACCCTCCTACAATGAGCAGTTCTTC. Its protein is CSALAGPSYNEQFF.

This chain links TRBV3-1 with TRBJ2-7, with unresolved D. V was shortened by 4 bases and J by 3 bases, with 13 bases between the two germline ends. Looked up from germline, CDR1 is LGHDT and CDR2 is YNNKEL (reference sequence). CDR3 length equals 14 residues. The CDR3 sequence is CASSLKGRIYEQYF. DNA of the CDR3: TGTGCCAGCAGCCTAAAAGGCCGGATCTACGAGCAGTACTTC.

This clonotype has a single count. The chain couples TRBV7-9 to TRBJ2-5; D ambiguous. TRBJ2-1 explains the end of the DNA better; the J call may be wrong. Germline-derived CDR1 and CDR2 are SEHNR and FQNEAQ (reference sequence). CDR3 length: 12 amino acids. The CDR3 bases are TGTGCCAGCAGCTTCCGGAAAAAACTCCAGTTCTTC. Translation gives CASSFRKKLQFF.

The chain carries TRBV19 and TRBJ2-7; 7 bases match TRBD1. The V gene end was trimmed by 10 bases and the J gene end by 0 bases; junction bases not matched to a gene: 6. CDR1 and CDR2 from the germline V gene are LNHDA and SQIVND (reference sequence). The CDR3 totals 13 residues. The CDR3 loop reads CATEDRSSYEQYF. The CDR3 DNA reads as TGTGCCACTGAGGACAGGAGCTCCTACGAGCAGTACTTC.

The CDR3 protein is CASSEGPPSSYEQYF. The CDR3, as DNA: TGTGCCAGCAGTGAAGGCCCACCGAGCTCCTACGAGCAGTACTTC. The chain joins TRBV2 to TRBJ2-7; no clear D gene. V gave up 1 base and J gave up 0 bases, with 10 bases separating them. The CDR3 consists of 15 residues. Germline V gene sequence: CDR1 SNHLY, CDR2 FYNNEI.

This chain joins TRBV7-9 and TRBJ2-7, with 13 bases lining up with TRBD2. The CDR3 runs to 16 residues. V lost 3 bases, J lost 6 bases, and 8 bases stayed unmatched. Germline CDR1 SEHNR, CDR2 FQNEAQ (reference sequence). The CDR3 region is CASSLGTSGTAGEQYF. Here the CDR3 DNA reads TGTGCCAGCAGCTTGGGGACTAGCGGGACGGCTGGCGAGCAGTACTTC.

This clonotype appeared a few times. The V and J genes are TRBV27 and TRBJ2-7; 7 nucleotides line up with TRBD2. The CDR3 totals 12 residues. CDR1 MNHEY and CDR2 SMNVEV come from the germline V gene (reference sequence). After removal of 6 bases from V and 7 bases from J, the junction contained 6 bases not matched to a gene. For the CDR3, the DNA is TGTGCCAGCAGACTAGGAGCGGGAGAGCAGTACTTC. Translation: CASRLGAGEQYF.

The CDR3 sequence is CASSVSGLRPGAEQFF. The DNA for the CDR3 is TGCGCCAGCAGCGTATCGGGACTCAGGCCCGGGGCTGAGCAGTTCTTC. The J gene is TRBJ2-1, the V gene TRBV5-1; D perhaps matches TRBD2 (6 bases). The CDR3 is made up of 16 amino acids. Germline V gene lookup returns CDR1 SGHRS and CDR2 YFSETQ. Trimming removed 4 bases from V and 9 bases from J, with 23 bases in between. The whole variable domain, remainder taken from reference TRBV5-1 and TRBJ2-1, is KAGVTQTPRYLIKTRGQQVTLSCSPISGHRSVSWYQQTPGQGLQFLFEYFSETQRNKGNFPGRFSGRQFSNSRSEMNVSTLELGDSALYLCASSVSGLRPGAEQFFGPGTRLTVL.

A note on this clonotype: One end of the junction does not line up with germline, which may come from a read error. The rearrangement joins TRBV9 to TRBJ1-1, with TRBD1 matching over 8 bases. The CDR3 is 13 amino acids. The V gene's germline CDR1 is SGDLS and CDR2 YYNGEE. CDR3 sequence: CAGSVRGRTEAFF. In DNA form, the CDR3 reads TGTGCCGGCAGCGTCAGGGGGCGGACTGAAGCTTTCTTT. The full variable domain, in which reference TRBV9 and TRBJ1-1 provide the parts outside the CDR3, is DSGVTQTPKHLITATGQRVTLRCSPRSGDLSVYWYQQSLDQGLQFLIQYYNGEERAKGNILERFSAQQFPDLHSELNLSSLELGDSALYFCAGSVRGRTEAFFGQGTRLTVV.

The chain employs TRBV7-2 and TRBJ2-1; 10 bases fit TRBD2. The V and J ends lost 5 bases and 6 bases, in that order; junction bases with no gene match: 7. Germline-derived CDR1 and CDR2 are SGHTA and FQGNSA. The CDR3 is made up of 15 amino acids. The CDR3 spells CASSLSGRAVNEQFF. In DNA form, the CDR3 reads TGTGCCAGCAGCCTAAGCGGGAGGGCCGTCAATGAGCAGTTCTTC.

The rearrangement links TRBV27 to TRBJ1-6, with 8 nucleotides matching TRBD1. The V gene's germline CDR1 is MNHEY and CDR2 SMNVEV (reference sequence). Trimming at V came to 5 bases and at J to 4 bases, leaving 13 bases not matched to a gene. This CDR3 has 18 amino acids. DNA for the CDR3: TGTGCCAGCAGTCCCCTTCGGACAGGGTATCTGTATAATTCACCCCTCCACTTT. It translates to CASSPLRTGYLYNSPLHF.

DNA for the CDR3: TGTGCCAGCAGCGGTGGACCGGGACCCAGTTGCGAGCAGTACTTC. Translated, it gives CASSGGPGPSCEQYF. J is TRBJ2-7 and V is TRBV3-1; D assignment may be TRBD1 or TRBD2 (5 bases each). Germline loops: CDR1 LGHDT, CDR2 YNNKEL (reference sequence). This CDR3 has 15 residues. The V end lost 5 bases, the J end lost 6 bases, and 20 bases lay between the germline ends.

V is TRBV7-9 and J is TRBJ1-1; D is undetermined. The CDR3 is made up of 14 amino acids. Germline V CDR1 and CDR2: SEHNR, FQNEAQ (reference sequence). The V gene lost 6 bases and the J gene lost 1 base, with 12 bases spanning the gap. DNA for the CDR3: TGTGCCAGCAGGGATCTGGACGCGAACACTGAAGCTTTCTTT. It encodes CASRDLDANTEAFF. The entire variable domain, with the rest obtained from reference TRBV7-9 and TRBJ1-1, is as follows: DTGVSQNPRHKITKRGQNVTFRCDPISEHNRLYWYRQTLGQGPEFLTYFQNEAQLEKSRLLSDRFSAERPKGSFSTLEIQRTEQGDSAMYLCASRDLDANTEAFFGQGTRLTVV.

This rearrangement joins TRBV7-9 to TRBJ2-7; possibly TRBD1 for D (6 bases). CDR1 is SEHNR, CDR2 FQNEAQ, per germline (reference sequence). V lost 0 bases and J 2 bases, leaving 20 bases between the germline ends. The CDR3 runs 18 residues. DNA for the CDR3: TGTGCCAGCAGCTTAGCGGGGGACATGGATTACCACCCCTACGAGCAGTACTTC. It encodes CASSLAGDMDYHPYEQYF. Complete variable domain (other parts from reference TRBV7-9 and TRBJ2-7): DTGVSQNPRHKITKRGQNVTFRCDPISEHNRLYWYRQTLGQGPEFLTYFQNEAQLEKSRLLSDRFSAERPKGSFSTLEIQRTEQGDSAMYLCASSLAGDMDYHPYEQYFGPGTRLTVT.

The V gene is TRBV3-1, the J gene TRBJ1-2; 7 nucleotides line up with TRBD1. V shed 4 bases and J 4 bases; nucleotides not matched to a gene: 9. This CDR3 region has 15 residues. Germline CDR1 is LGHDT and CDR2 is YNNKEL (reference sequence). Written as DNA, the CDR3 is TGTGCCAGCAGCCCCCGACCGGGACAGTTCTATGGCTACACCTTC. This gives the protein CASSPRPGQFYGYTF.

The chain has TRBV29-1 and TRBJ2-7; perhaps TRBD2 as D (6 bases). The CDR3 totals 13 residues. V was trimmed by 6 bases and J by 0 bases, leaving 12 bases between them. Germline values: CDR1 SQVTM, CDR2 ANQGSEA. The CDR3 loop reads CSVLGGNSYEQYF. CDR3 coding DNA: TGCAGCGTCCTCGGGGGAAACTCCTACGAGCAGTACTTC.